Following are 32 T cell receptor beta chains from one sample sequenced in a study of blood T cell repertoires in COVID-19. Libraries were prepared by immunoSEQ multiplex PCR; TCRdb keeps only in-frame clonotypes and omits some of them. The table has approximately 160,000 clones, roughly nine tenths seen once; the top ten hold roughly 4%. Sequencing was performed on peripheral blood. All receptors derive from a woman between 65 and 79 years old with acute or convalescent COVID-19.

Only a few counts were recorded for this clone. V and J are TRBV5-1 and TRBJ2-2; D gene ambiguous. Germline CDR1 SGHRS, CDR2 YFSETQ. CDR3 length: 14 amino acids. Trimming took off 0 bases at V and 7 bases at J, with 10 bases between the two ends. CDR3 nucleotides: TGCGCCAGCAGCTTGGCATCGAGTGGCGGGGAGCTGTTTTTT. It specifies CASSLASSGGELFF.

This clone appeared a single time. V usage is TRBV19 and J usage is TRBJ1-1; a possible D gene is TRBD1 (5 bases). Germline V gene sequence: CDR1 LNHDA, CDR2 SQIVND (reference sequence). CDR3 length: 14 residues. V was clipped by 8 bases and J by 1 base, with 14 bases between them. CDR3 amino acids: CASSPLGGNTEAFF. The CDR3 DNA reads as TGTGCCAGTTCCCCCCTCGGGGGGAACACTGAAGCTTTCTTT. The whole variable domain, filled in from reference TRBV19 and TRBJ1-1, reads DGGITQSPKYLFRKEGQNVTLSCEQNLNHDAMYWYRQDPGQGLRLIYYSQIVNDFQKGDIAEGYSVSREKKESFPLTVTSAQKNPTAFYLCASSPLGGNTEAFFGQGTRLTVV.

V usage is TRBV7-9 and J usage is TRBJ2-1; perhaps TRBD2 as D (5 bases). V was cut by 6 bases and J by 8 bases, with 11 bases left in between. Germline V CDR1 and CDR2: SEHNR, FQNEAQ (reference sequence). This CDR3 contains 12 residues. The DNA of the CDR3 is TGTGCCAGCAGTCGCGGACTCCATGAGCAGTTCTTC. Amino acids: CASSRGLHEQFF.

This clone was recorded once. The J gene is TRBJ2-7, the V gene TRBV6-1; the match to TRBD1 covers 11 bases. The CDR3 sequence is 18 residues long. V trimming: 2 bases; J trimming: 3 bases; junction bases outside the gene matches: 12. Germline CDR1 and CDR2: MNHNS and SASEGT. CDR3 sequence reads: CASSEQQPLGTGGYEQYF. The CDR3 DNA reads as TGTGCCAGCAGTGAACAGCAACCACTGGGGACAGGGGGCTACGAGCAGTACTTC.

This chain uses TRBV3-1 (or the pseudogene TRBV3-2) with TRBJ1-1; TRBD1 aligns across 8 bases. This CDR3 has 16 amino acids. From germline, CDR1 is LGHDT and CDR2 YNNKEL (reference sequence). Germline trimming cut 7 bases from V and 5 bases from J; bases unmatched to any gene: 15. The chain's CDR3 is CASKQTPRGRGTEAFF. CDR3 nucleotide sequence: TGTGCCAGCAAACAGACCCCCAGGGGGCGTGGGACTGAAGCTTTCTTT.

This rearrangement joins TRBV3-1 (or the pseudogene TRBV3-2) to TRBJ2-7, with TRBD1 matching over 8 bases. Germline CDR1 and CDR2: LGHDT and YNNKEL (reference sequence). Losses at the gene ends were 3 bases for V and 0 bases for J; bases not matched to a gene: 4. The CDR3 has 15 amino acids. The CDR3 DNA is TGTGCCAGCAGCCAGGGACAGGCCAGCTCCTACGAGCAGTACTTC. This gives the protein CASSQGQASSYEQYF.

The V call is TRBV18, the J call TRBJ2-5, with 12 bases identical to TRBD1. The CDR3 has 15 amino acids. Germline lookup yields CDR1 KGHSH and CDR2 LQKENI. V gave up 6 bases and J gave up 5 bases; unmatched junction bases: 7. CDR3 in DNA: TGTGCCAGCTCGTCCGGGACAGGGGGCCGGGAGACCCAGTACTTC. Its protein product is CASSSGTGGRETQYF. Full variable domain (outside the CDR3, taken from reference TRBV18 and TRBJ2-5): NAGVMQNPRHLVRRRGQEARLRCSPMKGHSHVYWYRQLPEEGLKFMVYLQKENIIDESGMPKERFSAEFPKEGPSILRIQQVVRGDSAAYFCASSSGTGGRETQYFGPGTRLLVL.

The V call is TRBV18, the J call TRBJ2-3; TRBD1 might be the D (5 bases). This CDR3 comprises 14 residues. The V gene's germline CDR1 is KGHSH and CDR2 LQKENI. The V end was cut by 0 bases, the J end by 3 bases, with 7 bases between. The CDR3 loop reads CASSPPPGTDTQYF. As DNA, the CDR3 is TGTGCCAGCTCACCACCCCCAGGGACAGATACGCAGTATTTT.

The chain is built from TRBV5-4 and TRBJ1-2, with D possibly TRBD1 on 6 matching bases. Per the germline V gene, CDR1 is SGHNT and CDR2 is YYREEE (reference sequence). This CDR3 has 16 residues. V was shortened by 4 bases and J by 8 bases, with 24 bases between the two germline ends. The CDR3 loop is CASSLGGRGRLGGYTF. In nucleotides, the CDR3 is TGTGCCAGCAGCCTGGGGGGCCGCGGCCGATTAGGCGGCTACACCTTC.

V usage is TRBV29-1 and J usage is TRBJ1-5; the D is unclear. The ends were cut back, 0 bases at V and 0 bases at J, with 15 bases in the middle. CDR1 and CDR2 (germline): SQVTM, ANQGSEA. This CDR3 region has 17 residues. DNA of the CDR3: TGCAGCGTTGAAGATCTGGAGTCAGAGATTAGCAATCAGCCCCAGCATTTT. Its translation is CSVEDLESEISNQPQHF.

V gene TRBV6-2 or TRBV6-3 combines with J gene TRBJ2-1; D is unclear. This CDR3 is built from 15 residues. Trimming left V 2 bases short and J 0 bases short, with 8 bases between. Germline assignment: CDR1 MNHEY and CDR2 SVGEGT. The CDR3 coding sequence is TGTGCCAGCAGTTACATGCGAACCTCCTACAATGAGCAGTTCTTC. This encodes CASSYMRTSYNEQFF.

The rearrangement links TRBV28 to TRBJ1-4; 9 bases are shared with TRBD1. With V trimmed by 6 bases and J by 6 bases, 5 bases remained unmatched. CDR1 and CDR2 (germline): MDHEN, SYDVKM. The CDR3 length is 14 residues. The CDR3, as DNA: TGTGCCAGCAGGGTGCGACAGGGGGATGAAAAACTGTTTTTT. Its protein is CASRVRQGDEKLFF.

This chain connects TRBV6-2 or TRBV6-3 to TRBJ1-1; D possibly corresponds to TRBD1 (6 bases). The germline V gene encodes CDR1 MNHEY and CDR2 SVGEGT. The CDR3 loop spans 15 amino acids. Trimming removed 4 bases from V and 1 base from J, with 13 bases in between. CDR3 protein: CASSLRQAKNTEAFF. CDR3 coding DNA: TGTGCCAGCAGTTTACGACAGGCTAAGAACACTGAAGCTTTCTTT.

The chain employs TRBV9 and TRBJ2-3, with D maybe TRBD2 (6 bases). Germline loops: CDR1 SGDLS, CDR2 YYNGEE. The V gene lost 4 bases and the J gene lost 2 bases, with 11 bases spanning the gap. The CDR3 spans 14 residues. DNA of the CDR3: TGTGCCAGCAGCACGCGCGGGAACACAGATACGCAGTATTTT. It translates to CASSTRGNTDTQYF.

As DNA, the CDR3 is TGCAGCGTTGAAAAAGTAGCGGGATGGGGTACAGATACGCAGTATTTT. Its protein is CSVEKVAGWGTDTQYF. The chain combines TRBV29-1 with TRBJ2-3, with 8 bases lining up with TRBD2. This CDR3 is built from 16 residues. CDR1 and CDR2 (germline): SQVTM, ANQGSEA. The V segment lost 2 bases and the J segment 3 bases; nucleotides outside the gene matches: 10.

This chain uses TRBV6-5 with TRBJ1-6, with D unresolved. The V gene lost 10 bases and the J gene lost 2 bases, with 9 bases spanning the gap. In germline, CDR1 is MNHEY, CDR2 SVGAGI. The CDR3 covers 13 residues. CDR3 sequence: CATTETYNSPLHF. The DNA of the CDR3 is TGTGCCACTACAGAGACCTATAATTCACCCCTCCACTTT.

The rearrangement uses TRBV19 and TRBJ1-5; D gene uncertain. CDR1 and CDR2 (germline): LNHDA, SQIVND (reference sequence). The CDR3 has 12 residues. Trimming left V 7 bases short and J 4 bases short, with 8 bases between. The CDR3 DNA follows: TGTGCCAGTAATGGAGGGAATCAGCCCCAGCATTTT. It codes for CASNGGNQPQHF.

As regards this clone: At one boundary the junction diverges from the germline segment, which might be a read error. The chain uses TRBV5-1 and TRBJ1-1; D is unresolved. Per the germline V gene, CDR1 is SGHRS and CDR2 is YFSETQ. This CDR3 is built from 14 residues. The CDR3 coding sequence is TGCGCCAGTAGCTTGGTTCGGAGTGGCACTGAAGCTTTCTTT. Translated: CASSLVRSGTEAFF.

The chain is built from TRBV6-1 and TRBJ2-3; tentative D call: TRBD1 (6 bases). Germline-derived CDR1 and CDR2 are MNHNS and SASEGT. This CDR3 is 16 amino acids long. Trimming took 2 bases from V and 3 from J, leaving 15 bases between them. CDR3 sequence: CASSEMWGRSTDTQYF. The CDR3 DNA reads as TGTGCCAGCAGTGAAATGTGGGGGCGAAGTACAGATACGCAGTATTTT.

The V call is TRBV19, the J call TRBJ1-5; D is unresolved. Trimming pared 5 bases from V and 0 bases from J, leaving 11 bases between. The CDR3 spans 15 residues. From germline, CDR1 is LNHDA and CDR2 SQIVND (reference sequence). The CDR3 DNA follows: TGTGCCAGTAGTGATACCGGGTATAGCAATCAGCCCCAGCATTTT. Translation gives CASSDTGYSNQPQHF.

This clone is a singleton in its sample. The CDR3 DNA reads TGCGCCAGCAGCCCACAGGGGATGGGCACAGATACGCAGTATTTT. Amino acid sequence: CASSPQGMGTDTQYF. This chain connects TRBV5-1 to TRBJ2-3; 7 bases are a match to TRBD1. This CDR3 comprises 15 residues. Germline V gene data show CDR1 as SGHRS and CDR2 as YFSETQ. V lost 4 bases and J lost 1; bases outside the gene matches: 6.

CDR3 DNA: TGCAGCGTAAGACAGGGGGATCAGCCCCAGCATTTT. This encodes CSVRQGDQPQHF. The V call is TRBV29-1, the J call TRBJ1-5; TRBD1 matches 9 bases. The V gene end was trimmed by 6 bases and the J gene end by 5 bases; junction bases not matched to a gene: 2. This CDR3 comprises 12 residues. Germline-derived CDR1 and CDR2 are SQVTM and ANQGSEA.

This chain uses TRBV3-1 (or the pseudogene TRBV3-2) with TRBJ1-1; tentatively, D is TRBD1 (6 bases). This CDR3 contains 15 residues. Per germline, CDR1 LGHDT and CDR2 YNNKEL (reference sequence). V gave up 3 bases and J gave up 1 base, with 12 bases separating them. In DNA, the CDR3 is TGTGCCAGCAGCCAGCCGGGACATTCGAACACTGAAGCTTTCTTT. Translation: CASSQPGHSNTEAFF.

The rearrangement links TRBV7-6 to TRBJ2-7; TRBD1 matches at 7 bases. J lost 0 bases, V lost 5 bases, and 7 bases had no gene match. CDR1 and CDR2 from the germline V gene are SGHVS and FNYEAQ. This CDR3 has 15 amino acids. As DNA, the CDR3 is TGTGCCAGCAGCCCGGACAGGTCGAGCTCCTACGAGCAGTACTTC. It is translated as CASSPDRSSSYEQYF. Drawing the rest from reference TRBV7-6 and TRBJ2-7, the complete variable domain is GAGVSQSPRYKVTKRGQDVALRCDPISGHVSLYWYRQALGQGPEFLTYFNYEAQQDKSGLPNDRFSAERPEGSISTLTIQRTEQRDSAMYRCASSPDRSSSYEQYFGPGTRLTVT.

The sample holds a few counts of this clone. The chain recombines TRBV6-2 or TRBV6-3 with TRBJ1-1, with no clear D. The CDR3 loop spans 14 amino acids. CDR1 is MNHEY and CDR2 is SVGEGT in the germline V gene. Trimming cost V 2 bases and J 5 bases, with 12 bases left between them. Here the CDR3 reads CASSYHGGSTEAFF. The CDR3 DNA reads as TGTGCCAGCAGTTACCACGGAGGGTCTACTGAAGCTTTCTTT.

The chain is built from TRBV6-5 and TRBJ1-6, with 7 bases matching TRBD1. From germline, CDR1 is MNHEY and CDR2 SVGAGI. V lost 2 bases and J lost 8; bases outside the gene matches: 3. This CDR3 has 14 amino acids. CDR3 protein: CASSYRQGHSPLHF. In DNA, the CDR3 is TGTGCCAGCAGTTACCGACAGGGACATTCACCCCTCCACTTT.

Here the CDR3 reads CASSQGNNYGYTF. CDR3 DNA sequence: TGTGCCAGCAGTCAGGGGAATAACTATGGCTACACCTTC. The chain combines TRBV25-1 with TRBJ1-2; TRBD1 is a possible D gene (6 bases). V was cut by 5 bases and J by 1 base, with 8 bases left in between. The CDR3 runs 13 residues. The V gene's germline CDR1 is MGHDK and CDR2 SYGVNS.

The rearrangement joins TRBV11-2 to TRBJ1-4, with D maybe TRBD1 (5 bases). The germline V gene encodes CDR1 SGHAT and CDR2 FQNNGV. This CDR3 comprises 14 residues. Deletions cut 4 bases from V and 0 bases from J, with 6 bases between. CDR3 bases: TGTGCCAGCAGCTACAGGACAACTAATGAAAAACTGTTTTTT. Its translation is CASSYRTTNEKLFF.

The J gene is TRBJ2-1, the V gene TRBV12-3 or TRBV12-4, with D possibly matching TRBD2 (5 bases). The CDR3 sequence is 13 residues long. Between the trimmed V and J ends, which lost 8 bases and 3 bases, there was a span of 11 bases. The CDR3 nucleotides read TGTGCCAGCGGGGATCGGGGCTACAATGAGCAGTTCTTC. It translates to CASGDRGYNEQFF.

CDR3 in amino acids: CAWSVNLPGNTGELFF. The DNA of the CDR3 is TGTGCCTGGAGTGTAAATCTCCCGGGGAACACCGGGGAGCTGTTTTTT. The V and J genes are TRBV30 and TRBJ2-2, with no clear D. The CDR3 extends over 16 amino acids. The germline gives CDR1 GTSNPN, CDR2 SVGIG (reference sequence). V lost 0 bases to trimming and J lost 1 base, with 12 bases between them.

In this sample, this clone turned up a few times. The gene calls are TRBV4-2 and TRBJ1-1; D may be TRBD1 (6 bases). The ends were cut back, 3 bases at V and 0 bases at J, with 20 bases in the middle. In germline, CDR1 is LGHNA, CDR2 YNFKEQ. This CDR3 contains 18 residues. CDR3 sequence reads: CASSQASGGRELNTEAFF. CDR3 sequence (DNA): TGTGCCAGCAGCCAGGCCTCGGGGGGCCGTGAATTGAACACTGAAGCTTTCTTT.

This clone was counted a single time. The gene calls are TRBV25-1 and TRBJ1-2; D not resolved. The V end lost 1 base, the J end lost 4 bases, and 7 bases lay between the germline ends. CDR1 MGHDK and CDR2 SYGVNS come from the germline V gene. The CDR3 has 13 amino acids. CDR3 DNA sequence: TGTGCCAGCAGTGAATTGCCAGTCTATGGCTACACCTTC. Protein: CASSELPVYGYTF.